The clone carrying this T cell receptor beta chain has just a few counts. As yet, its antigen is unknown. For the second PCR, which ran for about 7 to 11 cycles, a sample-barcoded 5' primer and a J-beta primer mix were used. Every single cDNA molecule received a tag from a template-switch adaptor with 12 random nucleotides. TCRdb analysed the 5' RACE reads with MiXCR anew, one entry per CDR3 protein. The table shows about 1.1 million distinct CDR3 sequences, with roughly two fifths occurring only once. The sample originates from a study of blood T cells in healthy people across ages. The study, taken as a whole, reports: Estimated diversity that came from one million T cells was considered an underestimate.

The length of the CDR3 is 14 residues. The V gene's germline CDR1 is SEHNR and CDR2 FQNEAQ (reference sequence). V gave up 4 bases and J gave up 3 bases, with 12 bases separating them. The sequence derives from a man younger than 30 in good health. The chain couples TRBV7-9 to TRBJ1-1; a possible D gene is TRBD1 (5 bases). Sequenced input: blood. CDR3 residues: CASSSLDTYTEAFF. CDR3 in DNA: TGTGCCAGCAGCTCCCTGGACACTTACACTGAAGCTTTCTTT. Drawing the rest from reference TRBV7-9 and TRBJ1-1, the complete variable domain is DTGVSQNPRHKITKRGQNVTFRCDPISEHNRLYWYRQTLGQGPEFLTYFQNEAQLEKSRLLSDRFSAERPKGSFSTLEIQRTEQGDSAMYLCASSSLDTYTEAFFGQGTRLTVV.